This is a list of T cell receptor beta chains from one sample in a study of cytomegalovirus exposure and HLA in healthy donors. Profiling relied on immunoSEQ multiplex PCR, and the TCRdb table lists in-frame clones only, not all of them. The sample yields roughly 170,000 clones, 80% to 85% seen once. Input material: PBMCs. All receptors come from a young woman in good health and CMV-seropositive. CDR3s include the opening cysteine and the closing phenylalanine or tryptophan. Each record gives: CDR3 protein, clone size, J gene, V gene, D gene. A D gene is named only where the DNA matches it firmly. Expanded clones get a size class; other rows say once, few or many, or leave the size out.

CASSYVGTGRNQPQHF . TRBJ1-5 TRBV7-9 TRBD1
CASRSDRGPNTEAFF . TRBJ1-1 TRBV28 TRBD1
CASSPQGSDTEAFF few TRBJ1-1 TRBV11-2 .
CASSQDLGRGATNEKLFF . TRBJ1-4 TRBV14 .
CASSSGLADPDTQYF . TRBJ2-3 TRBV5-6 TRBD2
CASSLEGTGGADTQYF . TRBJ2-3 TRBV5-1 TRBD1
CASSLGGGYGYTF . TRBJ1-2 TRBV6-4 .
CASRPGLAGYNEQFF . TRBJ2-1 TRBV5-4 TRBD2
CASSWGQSLDAFF few TRBJ1-1 TRBV7-2 TRBD1
CASSAGGGGNEQFF . TRBJ2-1 TRBV7-9 TRBD2
CASQKDRGYTEAFF once TRBJ1-1 TRBV25-1 TRBD1
CASSQVLRGAGNTIYF . TRBJ1-3 TRBV4-3 .
CASSLDYGGEETQYF few TRBJ2-5 TRBV11-2 TRBD2
CASGLDTGGGYTF . TRBJ1-2 TRBV12-5 TRBD1
CASNRGTGELFF . TRBJ2-2 TRBV9 TRBD1
CASSGGGIGNSPLHF . TRBJ1-6 TRBV19 TRBD1
CASSQAGGLAEAFF many TRBJ1-1 TRBV14 .
CASSLTSSGGEETQYF . TRBJ2-5 TRBV7-3 TRBD2
CASSRTGRTQHF . TRBJ1-5 TRBV28 TRBD1
CASSLVAGGLDEQFF . TRBJ2-1 TRBV7-9 TRBD2
CASSPLDSSSNTGELFF . TRBJ2-2 TRBV28 .
CASSSGGDGYTF . TRBJ1-2 TRBV5-6 TRBD1
CASSNPGQGVAEAFF . TRBJ1-1 TRBV6-5 TRBD1
CASSESRGLNTEAFF . TRBJ1-1 TRBV25-1 .
CASSVNRDRAFSGYTF . TRBJ1-2 TRBV9 TRBD1
CAISESLGGAKEQYF . TRBJ2-7 TRBV10-3 TRBD2
CASRTVSYNEQFF few TRBJ2-1 TRBV2 .
CATSRGSGERAFF . TRBJ1-1 TRBV15 .
CASIQGGVTGELFF . TRBJ2-2 TRBV6-5 TRBD1
CASGATPRGTDTQYF . TRBJ2-3 TRBV5-1 .
CASSHTINSGANVLTF once TRBJ2-6 TRBV19 .
CASSLGQDSPLHF . TRBJ1-6 TRBV5-1 .
CASSFGGQSTIQETQYF . TRBJ2-5 TRBV5-1 .
CASSSQGNTQYF . TRBJ2-3 TRBV27 .
CASSFWGGSGRSYEQYF . TRBJ2-7 TRBV7-9 TRBD2
CASSSPSLPNTEAFF once TRBJ1-1 TRBV6-5 .
CASAVTDTQYF . TRBJ2-3 TRBV7-2 .
CASSRTGGRYEQYF once TRBJ2-7 TRBV27 TRBD1
CASSDDRAPATNEKLFF . TRBJ1-4 TRBV27 TRBD1
CASRPAVGHSNQPQHF . TRBJ1-5 TRBV4-1 .
CASSPNRQETQYF . TRBJ2-5 TRBV18 .